These 11 T cell receptor beta chains came from one sample sequenced in a study of T cell repertoires in cytomegalovirus infection. One entry per CDR3 protein, called by TCRdb with MiXCR from the reads. The sample includes approximately 290,000 distinct CDR3 sequences, about 25% of them seen just once. Sequencing used PBMCs. These receptors were collected from a human donor in good health (CMV status not recorded). Some clones in this sample may be carry-over from other donors' samples.

This clonotype was observed a handful of times. V is TRBV11-2 and J is TRBJ2-7; D gene uncertain. V was clipped by 1 base and J by 0 bases, with 10 bases between them. CDR1 is SGHAT, CDR2 FQNNGV, per germline. The CDR3 spans 15 residues. CDR3 in amino acids: CASSLGMGFSYEQYF. DNA of the CDR3: TGTGCCAGCAGCTTAGGTATGGGCTTCTCCTACGAGCAGTACTTC.

This clonotype was detected a few times. The chain combines TRBV7-8 with TRBJ2-3; the D call may be TRBD1 or TRBD2 (6 bases each). From germline, CDR1 is SGHVS and CDR2 FQNEAQ. The V and J ends lost 3 bases and 2 bases respectively, with 15 bases between them. There are 16 residues in the CDR3. In DNA form, the CDR3 reads TGTGCCAGCAGCTTTATGGAGGGGGTCATCACAGATACGCAGTATTTT. The encoded protein is CASSFMEGVITDTQYF. Together with reference TRBV7-8 and TRBJ2-3, the CDR3 gives the full variable domain: GAGVSQSPRYKVAKRGQDVALRCDPISGHVSLFWYQQALGQGPEFLTYFQNEAQLDKSGLPSDRFFAERPEGSVSTLKIQRTQQEDSAVYLCASSFMEGVITDTQYFGPGTRLTVL.

The chain joins TRBV15 to TRBJ2-7; D not certain. Germline V gene data show CDR1 as LNHNV and CDR2 as YYDKDF (reference sequence). This CDR3 has 15 amino acids. The V gene lost 0 bases and the J gene lost 5 bases, with 14 bases spanning the gap. CDR3 in amino acids: CATSRDSSPEDEQYF. Here the CDR3 DNA reads TGTGCCACCAGCAGAGATTCCAGTCCCGAGGACGAGCAGTACTTC.

Only a few counts were recorded for this clonotype. This rearrangement joins TRBV19 to TRBJ2-1; the D is unclear. The CDR3 has 20 amino acids. Trimming removed 8 bases from V and 5 bases from J, with 34 bases in between. Germline lookup yields CDR1 LNHDA and CDR2 SQIVND (reference sequence). CDR3 loop: CASARSHTIHVKFNNNEQFF. The CDR3 nucleotides are TGTGCCAGTGCCAGGTCCCACACTATTCACGTTAAGTTCAACAACAATGAGCAGTTCTTC. Supplemented by reference TRBV19 and TRBJ2-1, the full variable domain reads DGGITQSPKYLFRKEGQNVTLSCEQNLNHDAMYWYRQDPGQGLRLIYYSQIVNDFQKGDIAEGYSVSREKKESFPLTVTSAQKNPTAFYLCASARSHTIHVKFNNNEQFFGPGTRLTVL.

This clonotype was seen ten or more times. The chain employs TRBV24-1 and TRBJ2-3; D might be TRBD1 (6 bases). The CDR3 length is 17 residues. Trimming removed 2 bases at V and 6 bases at J, with 20 bases between. Germline CDR1 reads KGHDR; CDR2 reads SFDVKD. CDR3 sequence reads: CATSDYPGQLEPDTQYF. The CDR3 coding sequence is TGTGCCACCAGTGATTACCCTGGACAGTTGGAACCGGATACGCAGTATTTT.

V gene TRBV6-2 or TRBV6-3 combines with J gene TRBJ2-7; D may be TRBD1 (5 bases). The CDR3 spans 14 residues. The germline V gene has CDR1 MNHEY and CDR2 SVGEGT. Trimming took off 2 bases at V and 7 bases at J, with 15 bases between the two ends. This CDR3 reads CASSYRRQPLEQYF. The CDR3 DNA reads as TGTGCCAGCAGTTACCGCCGACAGCCTTTGGAGCAGTACTTC.

This clonotype was seen more than once but under ten times. V gene TRBV11-1 combines with J gene TRBJ2-7; D is unresolved. The CDR3 runs 12 residues. The germline gives CDR1 SGHAT, CDR2 FQDESV (reference sequence). V lost 4 bases and J lost 4, with 8 bases in between. DNA for the CDR3: TGTGCCAGCAGCTCGACCCTATACGAGCAGTACTTC. Protein sequence: CASSSTLYEQYF.

Details on this clonotype: An end of the junction differs from the germline gene, which may be a read error. The chain joins TRBV2 to TRBJ2-5, with D perhaps TRBD2 (5 bases). This CDR3 spans 11 amino acids. The germline CDR1 and CDR2 sequences are SNHLY and FYNNEI. CDR3 sequence: CASSEGSWRNF. DNA of the CDR3: TGTGCCAGCAGTGAAGGGTCCTGGAGGAACTTC.

The chain couples TRBV7-2 to TRBJ1-1; TRBD1 matches 7 bases. This CDR3 spans 15 amino acids. CDR1 SGHTA and CDR2 FQGNSA come from the germline V gene. J lost 0 bases, V lost 6 bases, and 7 bases had no gene match. CDR3 loop: CASRFNRGLNTEAFF. The CDR3 DNA is TGTGCCAGCAGATTCAACAGGGGCCTGAACACTGAAGCTTTCTTT.

The chain is built from TRBV3-1 and TRBJ1-1; TRBD1 might be the D (5 bases). Between the trimmed V and J ends, which lost 1 base and 11 bases, there was a span of 11 bases. From germline, CDR1 is LGHDT and CDR2 YNNKEL (reference sequence). This CDR3 spans 12 amino acids. CDR3 sequence reads: CASSQGDRGAFF. Here the CDR3 DNA reads TGTGCCAGCAGCCAAGGAGACAGAGGGGCTTTCTTT.

V usage is TRBV7-6 and J usage is TRBJ2-6, with D perhaps TRBD1 or TRBD2 (5 bases each). The V and J ends lost 1 base and 0 bases respectively, with 13 bases between them. Germline loops: CDR1 SGHVS, CDR2 FNYEAQ. The CDR3 loop spans 18 amino acids. The DNA of the CDR3 is TGTGCCAGCAGCTTAGTCACGGGGCTTAACTCTGGGGCCAACGTCCTGACTTTC. Protein sequence: CASSLVTGLNSGANVLTF.